Listed here are 18 T cell receptor beta chains from one sample, sequenced in a study of human T cells and chemical hapten exposure. Treatment meaning: therapeutic diphenylcyclopropenone sensitization with weekly scalp DPC. During construction of the library, unique molecular identifiers were attached to individual cDNA molecules for quantitative, reproducible TCR counting. TCRdb re-analysed the reads in MiXCR, keeping a single row per CDR3 protein. The table includes about 4,800 distinct CDR3 sequences, around 50% detected once. The sample here was whole blood, taken before DPC sensitization or 2, 6, or about 24 weeks after (not recorded which). These TCRs come from an adult with alopecia areata. Some clones in this sample may be carry-over from other donors' samples. This table probably holds off-target reads from a library built for another chain.

This rearrangement joins TRBV20-1 to TRBJ2-1, with TRBD2 matching 14 bases. V shed 7 bases, J shed 7 bases, and the junction held 3 bases outside the gene matches. Looked up from germline, CDR1 is DFQATT and CDR2 is SNEGSKA (reference sequence). The CDR3 extends over 13 amino acids. Here the CDR3 reads CSGRLAGGNEQFF. DNA for the CDR3: TGCAGTGGGAGACTAGCGGGAGGGAATGAGCAGTTCTTC.

This chain links TRBV4-3 with TRBJ2-4; 12 nucleotides agree with TRBD2. The CDR3 has 22 amino acids. Germline CDR1 LGHNA, CDR2 YSLEER. V was clipped by 0 bases and J by 1 base; unmatched bases: 16. CDR3 nucleotides: TGCGCCAGCAGCCAAGATCCTAGCGGGAGGGCCGGAAAGGGAGGGGCCAAAAACATTCAGTACTTC. Translation: CASSQDPSGRAGKGGAKNIQYF.

This rearrangement joins TRBV2 to TRBJ2-1; TRBD1 matches 8 bases. V lost 6 bases, J lost 1 base, and 2 bases stayed unmatched. Germline V CDR1 and CDR2: SNHLY, FYNNEI. The CDR3 is 14 residues long. This CDR3 reads CASSGQGSYNEQFF. The DNA for the CDR3 is TGTGCCAGCAGCGGACAGGGATCCTACAATGAGCAGTTCTTC.

This chain uses TRBV24-1 with TRBJ2-5, with D possibly TRBD2 on 6 matching bases. The germline CDR1 and CDR2 sequences are KGHDR and SFDVKD. V was pared by 3 bases and J by 7 bases, with 17 bases between. The CDR3 runs 15 residues. The CDR3 sequence: CATSDGDRGGGTQYF. CDR3 in DNA: TGTGCCACCAGTGATGGGGACCGGGGAGGCGGGACCCAGTACTTC.

CDR3 sequence: CASSQDRGTGERNNYGYTF. The CDR3 DNA sequence: TGCGCCAGCAGCCAAGATCGTGGGACAGGGGAAAGAAATAACTATGGCTACACCTTC. The chain uses TRBV4-3 and TRBJ1-2; TRBD1 agrees at 10 bases. CDR1 is LGHNA and CDR2 is YSLEER in the germline V gene. The CDR3 loop spans 19 amino acids. The J segment lost 1 base and the V segment lost 0 bases, leaving 11 bases of the junction unmatched.

With regard to this clonotype: Germline and junction disagree at one end, which may indicate a read error. V usage is TRBV18 and J usage is TRBJ1-5, with TRBD1 identical over 8 bases. Germline values: CDR1 KGHSH, CDR2 LQKENI. CDR3 length: 14 amino acids. The CDR3 here is CASSPDRGNQPQHF. CDR3 bases: TGCGCCAGCTCACCGGACAGGGGCAATCAGCCCCAGCATTTT.

The chain recombines TRBV7-6 with TRBJ2-3; perhaps TRBD2 as D (6 bases). The V end was cut by 5 bases, the J end by 6 bases, with 12 bases between. Germline V CDR1 and CDR2: SGHVS, FNYEAQ. The CDR3 has 13 residues. The CDR3 sequence: CASSPQEGDTQYF. DNA of the CDR3: TGTGCCAGCAGCCCCCAGGAGGGGGATACGCAGTATTTT.

V and J are TRBV20-1 and TRBJ2-4; TRBD2 matches 7 bases. The CDR3 has 14 amino acids. Germline loops: CDR1 DFQATT, CDR2 SNEGSKA (reference sequence). V lost 3 bases, J lost 2 bases, and 4 bases stayed unmatched. The CDR3 nucleotides are TGCAGTGCTAGGAGCGGGATCTCCAAAAACATTCAGTACTTC. It yields the protein CSARSGISKNIQYF.

This chain joins TRBV7-6 and TRBJ2-1, with 9 positions matching TRBD1. Losses at the gene ends were 5 bases for V and 9 bases for J; bases not matched to a gene: 5. Germline V lookup: CDR1 SGHVS, CDR2 FNYEAQ. This CDR3 is built from 13 residues. The CDR3: CASSRDRVSEQFF. The CDR3 nucleotides are TGTGCCAGCAGCAGGGACAGGGTGTCTGAGCAGTTCTTC.

This clonotype was seen a few times. The rearrangement links TRBV11-2 to TRBJ2-1; 9 bases are shared with TRBD1. Per the germline V gene, CDR1 is SGHAT and CDR2 is FQNNGV. Trimming took 3 bases from V and 7 from J; bases not matched to a gene: 4. This CDR3 is 14 amino acids long. The CDR3 sequence: CASSFMDRGNEQFF. CDR3 nucleotides: TGTGCCAGCAGCTTCATGGACAGGGGAAATGAGCAGTTCTTC.

The chain links TRBV12-3 or TRBV12-4 to TRBJ2-3; 8 bases are a match to TRBD2. V lost 8 bases and J lost 3; bases outside the gene matches: 10. The CDR3 totals 15 residues. CDR3 sequence: CASDSSGSKTDTQYF. The CDR3 nucleotides read TGTGCCAGCGACAGCAGCGGGAGTAAAACAGATACGCAGTATTTT.

V gene TRBV18 combines with J gene TRBJ2-1; 11 nucleotides agree with TRBD1. This CDR3 spans 14 amino acids. CDR1 is KGHSH and CDR2 is LQKENI in the germline V gene. The V gene end was trimmed by 4 bases and the J gene end by 5 bases; junction bases not matched to a gene: 1. This CDR3 is CASSRDRGDNEQFF. In DNA form, the CDR3 reads TGTGCCAGCTCACGGGACAGGGGGGACAATGAGCAGTTCTTC.

This clonotype came up once. The chain recombines TRBV19 with TRBJ2-5; a weak D match, TRBD1 (6 bases). Deletions cut 6 bases from V and 0 bases from J, with 11 bases between. The CDR3 runs to 14 residues. Germline loops: CDR1 LNHDA, CDR2 SQIVND (reference sequence). CDR3 nucleotide sequence: TGTGCCAGTAGCACGGACAGCAACCAAGAGACCCAGTACTTC. It encodes CASSTDSNQETQYF. The full variable domain, rest sourced from reference TRBV19 and TRBJ2-5, is DGGITQSPKYLFRKEGQNVTLSCEQNLNHDAMYWYRQDPGQGLRLIYYSQIVNDFQKGDIAEGYSVSREKKESFPLTVTSAQKNPTAFYLCASSTDSNQETQYFGPGTRLLVL.

CDR3 nucleotides: TGCAGCGTTGAAATCTCTGGGGCCAACGTCCTGACTTTC. Its translation is CSVEISGANVLTF. The J gene is TRBJ2-6, the V gene TRBV29-1; D uncertain. The V gene's germline CDR1 is SQVTM and CDR2 ANQGSEA. CDR3 length: 13 residues. V was cut by 2 bases and J by 0 bases, with 2 bases left in between.

The sample holds one count of this clonotype. The chain combines TRBV14 with TRBJ1-1; D not resolved. Trimming shortened V by 0 bases and J by 0 bases, and 20 bases separated the two germline ends. The CDR3 consists of 19 residues. CDR1 is SGHDN and CDR2 is FVKESK in the germline V gene. The CDR3 coding sequence is TGTGCCAGCAGCCAAGATAAAGGGAGAAGAGGGATTTTGAACACTGAAGCTTTCTTT. It yields the protein CASSQDKGRRGILNTEAFF. The whole variable domain, remainder taken from reference TRBV14 and TRBJ1-1, is EAGVTQFPSHSVIEKGQTVTLRCDPISGHDNLYWYRRVMGKEIKFLLHFVKESKQDESGMPNNRFLAERTGGTYSTLKVQPAELEDSGVYFCASSQDKGRRGILNTEAFFGQGTRLTVV.

The V call is TRBV7-9, the J call TRBJ2-3, with D tentatively TRBD1 (6 bases). Germline-derived CDR1 and CDR2 are SEHNR and FQNEAQ (reference sequence). The CDR3 has 13 amino acids. Trimming removed 1 base at V and 6 bases at J, with 8 bases between. As DNA, the CDR3 is TGTGCCAGCAGCTTAGTAGGGGGTGATACGCAGTATTTT. Protein sequence: CASSLVGGDTQYF.

In its sample, this clonotype was seen once. At one of its ends the junction is not consistent with the germline gene, which may arise from a read error. V usage is TRBV5-1 and J usage is TRBJ2-1, with 8 nucleotides matching TRBD1. The CDR3 totals 15 residues. In germline, CDR1 is SGHRS, CDR2 YFSETQ. This CDR3 reads CASRLGQGAGNEQFF. CDR3 bases: TGCGCCAGCAGATTGGGGCAGGGGGCGGGCAATGAGCAGTTCTTC.

The V call is TRBV12-3 or TRBV12-4, the J call TRBJ2-2, with D maybe TRBD2 (5 bases). The V and J ends lost 1 base and 9 bases respectively, with 9 bases between them. There are 13 residues in the CDR3. CDR3 amino acids: CASSLGLAWELFF. In DNA form, the CDR3 reads TGTGCCAGCAGTTTAGGGCTAGCCTGGGAGCTGTTTTTT.